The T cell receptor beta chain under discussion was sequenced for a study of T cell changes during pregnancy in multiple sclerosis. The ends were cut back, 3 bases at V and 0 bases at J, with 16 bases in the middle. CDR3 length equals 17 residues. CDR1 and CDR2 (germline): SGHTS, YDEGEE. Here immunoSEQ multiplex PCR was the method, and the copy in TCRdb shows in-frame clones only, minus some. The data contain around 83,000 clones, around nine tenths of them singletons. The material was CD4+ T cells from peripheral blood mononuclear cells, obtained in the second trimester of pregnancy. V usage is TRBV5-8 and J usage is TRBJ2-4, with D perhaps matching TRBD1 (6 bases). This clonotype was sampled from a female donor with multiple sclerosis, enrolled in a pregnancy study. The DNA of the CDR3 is TGTGCCAGCAGCTCATATCACAGGGAGCTAGCCAAAAACATTCAGTACTTC. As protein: CASSSYHRELAKNIQYF.